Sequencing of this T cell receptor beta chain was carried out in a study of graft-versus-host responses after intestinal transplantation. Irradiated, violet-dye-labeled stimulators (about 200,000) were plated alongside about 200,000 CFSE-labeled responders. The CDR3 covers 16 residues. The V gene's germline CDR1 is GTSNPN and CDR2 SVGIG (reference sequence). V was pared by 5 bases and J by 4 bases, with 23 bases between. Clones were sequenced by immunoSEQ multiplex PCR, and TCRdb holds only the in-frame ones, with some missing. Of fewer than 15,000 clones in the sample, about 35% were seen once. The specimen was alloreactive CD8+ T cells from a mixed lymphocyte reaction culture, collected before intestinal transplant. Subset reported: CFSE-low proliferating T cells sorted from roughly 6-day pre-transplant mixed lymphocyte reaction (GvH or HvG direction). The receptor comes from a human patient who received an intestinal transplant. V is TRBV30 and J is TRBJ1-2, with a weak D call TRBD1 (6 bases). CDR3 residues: CAWWGQRYRKIYGYTF. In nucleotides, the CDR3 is TGTGCCTGGTGGGGGCAGCGTTATAGAAAGATCTATGGCTACACCTTC.